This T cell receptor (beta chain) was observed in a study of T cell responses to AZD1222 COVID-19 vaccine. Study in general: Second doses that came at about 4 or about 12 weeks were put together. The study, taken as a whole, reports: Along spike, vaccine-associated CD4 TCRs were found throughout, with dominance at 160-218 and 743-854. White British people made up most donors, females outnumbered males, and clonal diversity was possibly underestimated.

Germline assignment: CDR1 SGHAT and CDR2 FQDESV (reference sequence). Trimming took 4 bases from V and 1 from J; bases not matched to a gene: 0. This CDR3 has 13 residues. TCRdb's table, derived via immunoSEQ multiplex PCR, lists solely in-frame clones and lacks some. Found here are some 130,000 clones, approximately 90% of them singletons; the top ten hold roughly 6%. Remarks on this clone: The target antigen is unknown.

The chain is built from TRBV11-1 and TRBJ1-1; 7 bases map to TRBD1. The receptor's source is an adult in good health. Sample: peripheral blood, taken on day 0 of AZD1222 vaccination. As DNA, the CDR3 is TGTGCCAGCAGCTGGACAGGGAACACTGAAGCTTTCTTT. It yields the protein CASSWTGNTEAFF.